This entry describes one T cell receptor (beta chain). Its antigen is undetermined. Each of the donors was a healthy adult who was HIV-negative and had not had a recent acute infection or vaccination. This sample stems from a study of shared clonotypes between healthy human individuals. Study-level results: An expected dependence of interdonor clonotype sharing on sequencing depth was noted. The study sampled only blood, and tissue repertoires likely differ.

Per the germline V gene, CDR1 is SGHDT and CDR2 is YYEEEE. CDR3 length: 15 amino acids. V gave up 2 bases and J gave up 7 bases; unmatched junction bases: 4. Sequenced by immunoSEQ multiplex PCR; TCRdb stores in-frame clones only, minus some. This table has around 480,000 clones, about three quarters appearing once. The TCR originated in a woman between 35 and 50 years old in good health. Some clones in this sample may be carry-over from other donors' samples. The V and J genes are TRBV5-6 and TRBJ1-6; 9 positions match TRBD1. Sequencing was done on a sample of PBMCs. CDR3 coding DNA: TGTGCCAGCAGCTTCTCCGGGACAGGGAATTCACCCCTCCACTTT. Protein sequence: CASSFSGTGNSPLHF.